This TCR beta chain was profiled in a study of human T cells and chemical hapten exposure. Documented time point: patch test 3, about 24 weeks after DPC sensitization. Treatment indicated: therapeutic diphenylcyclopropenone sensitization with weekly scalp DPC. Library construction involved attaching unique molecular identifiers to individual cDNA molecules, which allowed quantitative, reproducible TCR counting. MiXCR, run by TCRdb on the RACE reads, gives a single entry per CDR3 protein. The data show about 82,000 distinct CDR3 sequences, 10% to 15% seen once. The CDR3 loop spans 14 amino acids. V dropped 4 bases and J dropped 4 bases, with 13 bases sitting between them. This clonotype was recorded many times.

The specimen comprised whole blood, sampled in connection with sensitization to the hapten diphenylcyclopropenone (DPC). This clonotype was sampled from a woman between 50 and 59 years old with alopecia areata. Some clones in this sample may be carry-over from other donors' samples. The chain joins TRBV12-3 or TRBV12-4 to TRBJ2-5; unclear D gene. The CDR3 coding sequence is TGTGCCAGCAGTTGGTGGAGTTCGGGAGAGACCCAGTACTTC. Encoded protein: CASSWWSSGETQYF.